The 12 T cell receptor beta chains reported below all come from one sample, sequenced in a study of OX40 agonist ivuxolimab in advanced cancers. Sequencing was performed with immunoSEQ multiplex PCR; in TCRdb, only in-frame clones are kept and a portion is missing. The sample holds under 100,000 clones, approximately 85% seen once. The source was CD4+ or CD8+ T cells sorted from blood, collected in a trial of the OX40 agonist ivuxolimab. The receptor set was obtained from an adult with an advanced solid tumor such as melanoma, head and neck, liver or kidney cancer.

The gene calls are TRBV6-6 and TRBJ2-5; D is ambiguous. Trimming took off 4 bases at V and 4 bases at J, with 13 bases between the two ends. Germline V gene data show CDR1 as MNHNY and CDR2 as SVGAGI (reference sequence). The CDR3 has 14 amino acids. For the CDR3, the DNA is TGTGCCAGCAGTTCAGGCGGACGCGGAGAGACCCAGTACTTC. The encoded protein is CASSSGGRGETQYF.

A single count supports this clone. V usage is TRBV6-1 and J usage is TRBJ1-6; 9 positions match TRBD1. The germline V gene encodes CDR1 MNHNS and CDR2 SASEGT. The CDR3 consists of 17 residues. J lost 6 bases, V lost 4 bases, and 10 bases had no gene match. The CDR3 protein is CASSGQYGQGTNSPLHF. The DNA of the CDR3 is TGTGCCAGCAGTGGACAATACGGACAGGGGACTAATTCACCCCTCCACTTT.

The sample holds a few counts of this clone. This chain joins TRBV4-1 and TRBJ1-2; 10 nucleotides agree with TRBD1. Germline lookup yields CDR1 MGHRA and CDR2 YSYEKL. With V trimmed by 6 bases and J by 7 bases, 8 bases remained unmatched. The CDR3 consists of 14 residues. The CDR3 spells CASSQSTGGLGYTF. The CDR3, as DNA: TGCGCCAGCAGTCAATCGACAGGGGGCCTTGGCTACACCTTC.

The J gene is TRBJ2-3, the V gene TRBV14, with 12 bases fitting TRBD1. The CDR3 spans 19 residues. V dropped 1 base and J dropped 3; count of bases not matched to a gene: 11. The V gene's germline CDR1 is SGHDN and CDR2 FVKESK. CDR3 in amino acids: CASSQVGQGASRITDTQYF. Here the CDR3 DNA reads TGTGCCAGCAGCCAAGTGGGACAGGGGGCATCGAGGATTACAGATACGCAGTATTTT.

The chain combines TRBV7-3 with TRBJ1-6, with unresolved D. The ends were cut back, 2 bases at V and 7 bases at J, with 6 bases in the middle. Germline V lookup: CDR1 SGHTA, CDR2 FQGTGA. The CDR3 extends over 13 amino acids. The CDR3 sequence is CASSLSPNSPLHF. In DNA, the CDR3 is TGTGCCAGCAGCTTATCGCCGAATTCACCCCTCCACTTT.

This chain connects TRBV9 to TRBJ2-7; D possibly uses TRBD1 or TRBD2 (5 bases each). Trimming stripped 3 bases from V and 0 bases from J, with 13 bases between. The CDR3 sequence is 15 residues long. Germline assignment: CDR1 SGDLS and CDR2 YYNGEE. CDR3 residues: CASSEGPVPSYEQYF. The CDR3 coding sequence is TGTGCCAGCAGCGAGGGACCCGTCCCCTCCTACGAGCAGTACTTC.

V and J are TRBV5-1 and TRBJ1-3; D is perhaps TRBD1 (5 bases). V was clipped by 5 bases and J by 0 bases, with 12 bases between them. Germline loops: CDR1 SGHRS, CDR2 YFSETQ. CDR3 size: 15 residues. CDR3 in DNA: TGCGCCAGCAGTTTGACAGCCATCTCTGGAAACACCATATATTTT. Protein sequence: CASSLTAISGNTIYF.

The rearrangement links TRBV6-1 to TRBJ2-1; a possible D gene is TRBD1 (6 bases). Deletions cut 7 bases from V and 1 base from J, with 14 bases between. CDR3 size: 15 residues. The germline gives CDR1 MNHNS, CDR2 SASEGT. In DNA form, the CDR3 reads TGTGCCAGCACCGCCGGGACAAATTCCTACAATGAGCAGTTCTTC. This gives the protein CASTAGTNSYNEQFF.

In DNA form, the CDR3 reads TGTGCCAGCAGTTCGGCCAGGGGTCCAGGGCAGCCCCAGCATTTT. It translates to CASSSARGPGQPQHF. This chain uses TRBV6-5 with TRBJ1-5; a weak D match, TRBD1 (6 bases). Germline values: CDR1 MNHEY, CDR2 SVGAGI. V was trimmed by 4 bases and J by 7 bases, leaving 17 bases between them. The CDR3 has 15 amino acids.

Here the CDR3 reads CASSQDAGLTLGYEQYF. The CDR3 DNA reads TGCGCCAGCAGCCAAGATGCGGGGCTGACTCTAGGCTACGAGCAGTACTTC. V and J are TRBV4-3 and TRBJ2-7, with D tentatively TRBD2 (6 bases). The CDR3 length is 17 residues. Germline-derived CDR1 and CDR2 are LGHNA and YSLEER. The V and J ends lost 0 bases and 3 bases respectively, with 18 bases between them.

The rearrangement joins TRBV30 to TRBJ1-6; no definite D call. The ends were cut back, 0 bases at V and 4 bases at J, with 7 bases in the middle. This CDR3 is built from 14 residues. CDR1 and CDR2 from the germline V gene are GTSNPN and SVGIG (reference sequence). CDR3 bases: TGTGCCTGGAGTGTACGGCAGTATAATTCACCCCTCCACTTT. Protein product: CAWSVRQYNSPLHF.

The chain combines TRBV4-3 with TRBJ2-7; D unclear. Germline V gives CDR1 LGHNA, CDR2 YSLEER. This CDR3 is 13 amino acids long. Trimming pared 8 bases from V and 6 bases from J, leaving 17 bases between. The CDR3 DNA reads TGCGCCAGCCTAGGACCAAGTCCGTCCGAGCAGTACTTC. This encodes CASLGPSPSEQYF.